This T cell receptor beta chain comes out of a study of cytomegalovirus exposure and HLA in healthy donors. Germline V gives CDR1 SQVTM, CDR2 ANQGSEA. The ends were cut back, 6 bases at V and 3 bases at J, with 14 bases in the middle. This CDR3 has 13 residues. PCR involved 60 Vbeta and 13 Jbeta primers. Generated by immunoSEQ multiplex PCR, the TCRdb table keeps only in-frame clones and is missing some. The table lists roughly 150,000 clones, roughly four fifths of them singletons. The chain has TRBV29-1 and TRBJ1-1; the D gene is possibly TRBD1 (5 bases). This TCR was sampled from a woman aged 40 to 49 in good health and CMV-seronegative. The sample was PBMCs. CDR3 coding DNA: TGCAGCGTCCTGGCGGGGGTGGACACTGAAGCTTTCTTT. The encoded protein is CSVLAGVDTEAFF.